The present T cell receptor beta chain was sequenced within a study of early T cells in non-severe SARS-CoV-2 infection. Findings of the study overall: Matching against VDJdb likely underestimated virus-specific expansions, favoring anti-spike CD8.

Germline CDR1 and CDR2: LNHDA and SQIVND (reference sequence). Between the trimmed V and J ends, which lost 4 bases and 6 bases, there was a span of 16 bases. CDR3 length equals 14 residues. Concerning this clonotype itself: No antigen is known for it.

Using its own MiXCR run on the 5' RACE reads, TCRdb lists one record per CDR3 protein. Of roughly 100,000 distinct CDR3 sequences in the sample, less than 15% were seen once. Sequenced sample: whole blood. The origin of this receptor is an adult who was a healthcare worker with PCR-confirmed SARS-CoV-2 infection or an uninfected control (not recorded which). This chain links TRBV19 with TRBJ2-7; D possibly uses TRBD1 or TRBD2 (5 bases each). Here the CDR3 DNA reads TGTGCCAGTAGTAGGGGACCTGGAGTATCCGAGCAGTACTTC. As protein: CASSRGPGVSEQYF.